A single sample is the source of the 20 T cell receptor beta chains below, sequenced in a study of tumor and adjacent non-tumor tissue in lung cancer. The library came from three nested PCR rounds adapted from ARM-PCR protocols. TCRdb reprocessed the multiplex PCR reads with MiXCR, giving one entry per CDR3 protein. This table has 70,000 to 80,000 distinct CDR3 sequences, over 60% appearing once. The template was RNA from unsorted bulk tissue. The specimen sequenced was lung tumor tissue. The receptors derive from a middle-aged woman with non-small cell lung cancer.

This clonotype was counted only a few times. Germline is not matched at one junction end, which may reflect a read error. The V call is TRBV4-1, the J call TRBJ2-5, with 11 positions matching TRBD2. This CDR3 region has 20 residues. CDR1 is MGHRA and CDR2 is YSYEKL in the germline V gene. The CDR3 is CASSQEPLTTLAGVRETQHF. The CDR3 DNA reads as TGCGCCAGCAGCCAAGAACCCCTCACCACACTAGCGGGAGTCCGGGAGACCCAGCACTTC.

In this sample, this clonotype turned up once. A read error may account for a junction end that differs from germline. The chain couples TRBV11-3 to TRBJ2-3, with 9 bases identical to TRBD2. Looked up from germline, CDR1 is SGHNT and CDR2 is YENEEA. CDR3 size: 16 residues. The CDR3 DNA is TGTGCCAGCAGCCGGGAGATAGCGGGAGCAGGAGATATGCAGTATTTT. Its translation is CASSREIAGAGDMQYF.

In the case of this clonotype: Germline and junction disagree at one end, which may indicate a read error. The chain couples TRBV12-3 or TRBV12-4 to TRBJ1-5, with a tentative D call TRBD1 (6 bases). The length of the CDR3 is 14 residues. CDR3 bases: TGTGCCAGGAGTCCACAACACAGGGTTCAGCCGCAGCATTTT. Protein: CARSPQHRVQPQHF.

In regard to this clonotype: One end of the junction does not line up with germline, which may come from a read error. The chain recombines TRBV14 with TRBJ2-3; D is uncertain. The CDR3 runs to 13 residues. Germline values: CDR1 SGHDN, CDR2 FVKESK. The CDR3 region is CASNQGRTDTQYF. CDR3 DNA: TGTGCCAGCAACCAAGGTCGGACGGATACGCAGTATTTT.

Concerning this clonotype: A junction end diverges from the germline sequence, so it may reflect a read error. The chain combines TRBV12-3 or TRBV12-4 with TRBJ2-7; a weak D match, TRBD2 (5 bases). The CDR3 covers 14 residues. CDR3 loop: CASSYPSRRYEQYF. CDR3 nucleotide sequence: TGTGCCAGCAGTTACCCTAGCCGGCGCTACGAGCAATACTTC.

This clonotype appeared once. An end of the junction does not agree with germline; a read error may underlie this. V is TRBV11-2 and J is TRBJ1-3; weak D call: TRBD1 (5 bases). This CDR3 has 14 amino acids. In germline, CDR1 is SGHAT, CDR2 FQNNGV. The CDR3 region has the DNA TGTGGCAGCAGCGTATCACAGGCATTAAACACCATATATTTT. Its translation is CGSSVSQALNTIYF. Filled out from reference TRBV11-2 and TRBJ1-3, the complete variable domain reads EAGVAQSPRYKIIEKRQSVAFWCNPISGHATLYWYQQILGQGPKLLIQFQNNGVVDDSQLPKDRFSAERLKGVDSTLKIQPAKLEDSAVYLCGSSVSQALNTIYFGEGSWLTVV.

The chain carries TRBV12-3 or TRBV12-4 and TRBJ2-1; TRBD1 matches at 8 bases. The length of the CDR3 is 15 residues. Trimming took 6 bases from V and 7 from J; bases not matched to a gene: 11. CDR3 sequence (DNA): TGTGCCAGCAGACCATGGACAGGGCCGTATAATGAGCAGTTCTTC. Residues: CASRPWTGPYNEQFF.

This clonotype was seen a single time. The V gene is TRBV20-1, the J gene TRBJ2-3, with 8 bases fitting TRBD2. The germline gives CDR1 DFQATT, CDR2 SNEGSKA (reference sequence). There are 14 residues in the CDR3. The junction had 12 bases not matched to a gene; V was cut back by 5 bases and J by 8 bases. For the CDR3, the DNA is TGCAGTGCTTCCAAGCGGGGGTTTACGGTTACGCAGTATTTT. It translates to CSASKRGFTVTQYF.

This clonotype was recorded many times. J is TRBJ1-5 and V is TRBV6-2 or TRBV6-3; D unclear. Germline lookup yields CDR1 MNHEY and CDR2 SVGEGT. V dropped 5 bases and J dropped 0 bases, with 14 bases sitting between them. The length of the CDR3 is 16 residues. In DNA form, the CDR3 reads TGTGCCAGCAGTCCCTCCTACCCATATAGCAATCAGCCCCAGCATTTT. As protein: CASSPSYPYSNQPQHF.

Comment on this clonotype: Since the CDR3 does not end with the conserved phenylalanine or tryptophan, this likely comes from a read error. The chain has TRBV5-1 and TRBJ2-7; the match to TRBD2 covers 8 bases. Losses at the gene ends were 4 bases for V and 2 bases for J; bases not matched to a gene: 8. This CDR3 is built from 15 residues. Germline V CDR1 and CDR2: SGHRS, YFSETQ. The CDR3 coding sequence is TGCGCCAGCAGCACCGGGGGGGTGGGCACCTACGAGCAGTACATC. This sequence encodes CASSTGGVGTYEQYI.

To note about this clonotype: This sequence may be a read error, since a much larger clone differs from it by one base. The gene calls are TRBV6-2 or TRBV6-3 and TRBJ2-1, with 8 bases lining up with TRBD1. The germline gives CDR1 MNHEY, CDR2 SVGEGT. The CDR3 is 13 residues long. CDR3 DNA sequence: TGTGCCAGCACCCAGACAGGGGTCAATGAGCATCTCTTC. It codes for CASTQTGVNEHLF.

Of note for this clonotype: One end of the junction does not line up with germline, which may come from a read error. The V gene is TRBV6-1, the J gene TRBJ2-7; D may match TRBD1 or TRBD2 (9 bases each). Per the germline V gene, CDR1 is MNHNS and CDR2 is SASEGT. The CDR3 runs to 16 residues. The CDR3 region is CASSFLAGQGSYEHYF. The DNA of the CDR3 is TGTGCCAGCAGTTTCCTAGCGGGACAGGGTTCCTACGAGCACTACTTT.

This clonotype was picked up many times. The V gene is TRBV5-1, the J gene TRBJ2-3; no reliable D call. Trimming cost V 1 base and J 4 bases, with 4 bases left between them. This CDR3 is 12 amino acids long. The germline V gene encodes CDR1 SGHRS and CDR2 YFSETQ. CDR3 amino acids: CASSLSADTQYF. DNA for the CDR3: TGCGCCAGCAGCTTGTCGGCAGATACGCAGTATTTT.

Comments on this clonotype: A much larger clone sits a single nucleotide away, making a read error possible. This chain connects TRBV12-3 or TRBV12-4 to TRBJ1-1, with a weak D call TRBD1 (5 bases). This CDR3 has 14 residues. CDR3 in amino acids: CTSSPAGGHTEAFF. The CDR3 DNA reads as TGTACCAGCAGTCCCGCCGGGGGTCACACTGAAGCTTTCTTT.

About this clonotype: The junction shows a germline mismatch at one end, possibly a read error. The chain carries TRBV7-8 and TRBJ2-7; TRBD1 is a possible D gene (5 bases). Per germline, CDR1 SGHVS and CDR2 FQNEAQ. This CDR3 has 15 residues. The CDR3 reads CTSSPQSAGIQEQYF. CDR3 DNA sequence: TGTACCAGCAGCCCACAGTCGGCAGGGATTCAGGAGCAGTACTTC.

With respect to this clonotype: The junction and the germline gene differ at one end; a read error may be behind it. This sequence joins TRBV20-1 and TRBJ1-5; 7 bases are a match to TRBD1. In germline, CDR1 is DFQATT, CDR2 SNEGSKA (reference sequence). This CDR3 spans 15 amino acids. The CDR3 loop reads CSARETGKTNQSQHF. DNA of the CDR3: TGCAGTGCTAGGGAGACAGGGAAGACAAATCAGTCCCAGCATTTT.

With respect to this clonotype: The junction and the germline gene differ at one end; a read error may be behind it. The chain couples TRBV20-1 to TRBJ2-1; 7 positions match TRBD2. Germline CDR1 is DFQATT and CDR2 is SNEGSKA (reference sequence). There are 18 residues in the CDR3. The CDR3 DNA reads TGTAGTGCGCTTAGCTGGGGGGTAGCGGGCAAAAGTTTCAATGAGCAGTTCTTC. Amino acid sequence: CSALSWGVAGKSFNEQFF.

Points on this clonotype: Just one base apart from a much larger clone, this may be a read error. The CDR3 bases are TGCGCCAGCAGCTTAGCACCGGCCACAGATACGGAGTATTTT. It codes for CASSLAPATDTEYF. The genes are TRBV5-1 and TRBJ2-3; D not certain. The CDR3 is made up of 14 amino acids. The germline gives CDR1 SGHRS, CDR2 YFSETQ.

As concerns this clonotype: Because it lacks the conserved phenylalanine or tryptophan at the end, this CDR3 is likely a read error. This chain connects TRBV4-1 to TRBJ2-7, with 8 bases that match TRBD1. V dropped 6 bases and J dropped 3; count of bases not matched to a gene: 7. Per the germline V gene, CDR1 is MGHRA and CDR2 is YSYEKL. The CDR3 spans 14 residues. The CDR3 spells CASRQRTGHYEQYI. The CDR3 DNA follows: TGCGCCAGCAGACAACGGACAGGGCACTACGAGCAGTACATC.

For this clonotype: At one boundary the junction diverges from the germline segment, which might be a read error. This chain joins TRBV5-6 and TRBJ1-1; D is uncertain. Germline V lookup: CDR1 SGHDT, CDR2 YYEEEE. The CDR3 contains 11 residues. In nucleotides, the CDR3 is TGTGCCAGCAGCTTGGGGGATGAAACTTTCTTT. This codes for CASSLGDETFF. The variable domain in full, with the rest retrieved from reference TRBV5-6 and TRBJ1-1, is DAGVTQSPTHLIKTRGQQVTLRCSPKSGHDTVSWYQQALGQGPQFIFQYYEEEERQRGNFPDRFSGHQFPNYSSELNVNALLLGDSALYLCASSLGDETFFGQGTRLTVV.